The sequence of this TCR beta chain was determined in a study of response to subunit inactivated influenza vaccine. Findings of the study overall: Each seasonal flu vaccination may recruit only limited new T cells, authors suggested.

TCRdb re-called the RT-PCR reads with MiXCR, one entry per CDR3 protein. The repertoire holds about 500,000 distinct CDR3 sequences, 16% seen once, with roughly 3% in the top ten. A remark on this clonotype: Antigen unknown.

This clonotype was obtained from a man aged 50-75 years who received an inactivated influenza vaccine. This material consisted of CD4+ T cells sorted from PBMCs, taken about 24 months after vaccination.

CDR3 DNA: TGTGCCAGCAGCCCGAATCTCCAAAACATTCAGTACTTC. Protein: CASSPNLQNIQYF. The gene calls are TRBV6-2 or TRBV6-3 and TRBJ2-4; D ambiguous. Trimming removed 6 bases at V and 5 bases at J, with 11 bases between. The CDR3 loop spans 13 amino acids. Germline V gene lookup returns CDR1 MNHEY and CDR2 SVGEGT.